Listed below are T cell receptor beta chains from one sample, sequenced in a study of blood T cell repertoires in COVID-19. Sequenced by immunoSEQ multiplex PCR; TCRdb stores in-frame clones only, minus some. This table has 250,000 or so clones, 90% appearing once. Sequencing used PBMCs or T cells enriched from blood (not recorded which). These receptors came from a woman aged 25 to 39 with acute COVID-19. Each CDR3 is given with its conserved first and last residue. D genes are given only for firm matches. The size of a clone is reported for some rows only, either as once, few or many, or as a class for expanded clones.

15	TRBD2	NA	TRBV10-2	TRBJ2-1	CASTLTSGMRYEQFF	TGCGCCAGCACCTTGACTAGCGGGATGAGGTATGAGCAGTTCTTC
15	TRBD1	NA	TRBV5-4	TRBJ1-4	CASSLGQGREEKLFF	TGTGCCAGCAGCCTAGGACAGGGAAGGGAAGAAAAACTGTTTTTT
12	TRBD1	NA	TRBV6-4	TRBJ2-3	CASSDVGGLQYF	TGTGCCAGCAGTGACGTAGGGGGCTTGCAGTATTTT
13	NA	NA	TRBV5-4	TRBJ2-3	CASSFGGTDTQYF	TGTGCCAGCAGCTTCGGTGGCACAGATACGCAGTATTTT
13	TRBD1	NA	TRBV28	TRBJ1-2	CASRHTGEVGYTF	TGTGCCAGCAGGCACACAGGGGAAGTTGGCTACACCTTC
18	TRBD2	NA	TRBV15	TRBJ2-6	CATSRARLAGAGANVLTF	TGTGCCACCAGCAGAGCCCGCCTCGCGGGAGCTGGGGCCAACGTCCTGACTTTC
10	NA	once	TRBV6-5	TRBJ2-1	CASGRNEQFF	TGTGCCAGCGGGAGGAATGAGCAGTTCTTC
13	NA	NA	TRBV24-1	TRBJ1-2	CATSEATGYGYTF	TGTGCCACCAGTGAGGCGACAGGATATGGCTACACCTTC
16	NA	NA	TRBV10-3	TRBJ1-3	CAISESGGSSGNTIYF	TGTGCCATCAGTGAGTCTGGGGGCAGCTCTGGAAACACCATATATTTT
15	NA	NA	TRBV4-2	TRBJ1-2	CASSQGSGANYGYTF	TGTGCCAGCAGCCAAGGGTCCGGAGCTAACTATGGCTACACCTTC
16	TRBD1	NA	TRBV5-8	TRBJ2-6	CASSLGTGAGANVLTF	TGTGCCAGCAGCTTGGGGACAGGGGCTGGGGCCAACGTCCTGACTTTC
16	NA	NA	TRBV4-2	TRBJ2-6	CASSQDSNPGANVLTF	TGTGCCAGCAGCCAAGACAGTAACCCTGGGGCCAACGTCCTGACTTTC